The 30 T cell receptor beta chains below come from one sample, sequenced in a study of blood T cell repertoires in COVID-19. TCRdb's copy holds only in-frame clones and misses some; the assay was immunoSEQ multiplex PCR. Of roughly 160,000 clones listed, roughly 86% were seen once; the top ten hold roughly 2.7%. Sequenced sample: peripheral blood. The receptors were gathered from a woman of 80 years or more with COVID-19, enrolled during active disease.

This chain links TRBV7-3 with TRBJ2-6, with a possible D match to TRBD2 (5 bases). Germline loops: CDR1 SGHTA, CDR2 FQGTGA. Trimming took off 4 bases at V and 2 bases at J, with 6 bases between the two ends. There are 14 residues in the CDR3. This chain's CDR3 is CASSSGTGANVLTF. The DNA of the CDR3 is TGTGCCAGCAGCTCGGGGACTGGGGCCAACGTCCTGACTTTC.

V and J are TRBV7-2 and TRBJ2-5; D unclear. The CDR3 length is 13 residues. Germline-derived CDR1 and CDR2 are SGHTA and FQGNSA. V was pared by 2 bases and J by 3 bases, with 7 bases between. The CDR3 DNA sequence: TGTGCCAGCAGCTTATGGGCAGAAGAGACCCAGTACTTC. Residues: CASSLWAEETQYF.

This clone was recorded only once. The J gene is TRBJ1-4, the V gene TRBV28, with D unresolved. The CDR3 runs to 13 residues. Trimming pared 11 bases from V and 0 bases from J, leaving 10 bases between. Germline values: CDR1 MDHEN, CDR2 SYDVKM. CDR3 DNA: TGTGCCGGTGGCACCACAACTAATGAAAAACTGTTTTTT. It translates to CAGGTTTNEKLFF.

This clone showed up just a few times. This rearrangement joins TRBV5-1 to TRBJ2-2; D gene ambiguous. Germline V lookup: CDR1 SGHRS, CDR2 YFSETQ. V was pared by 0 bases and J by 6 bases, with 9 bases between. The CDR3 extends over 14 amino acids. The CDR3 DNA reads TGCGCCAGCAGCTTGGACGCGCACGCCGGGGAGCTGTTTTTT. Its protein is CASSLDAHAGELFF.

The rearrangement uses TRBV3-1 (or the pseudogene TRBV3-2) and TRBJ2-5; possible D gene TRBD2, 5 bases. V gave up 5 bases and J gave up 9 bases, with 10 bases separating them. Germline values: CDR1 LGHDT, CDR2 YNNKEL (reference sequence). The CDR3 sequence is 11 residues long. The chain's CDR3 is CASSSPGAQYF. The CDR3 DNA sequence: TGTGCCAGCAGCTCGCCCGGGGCCCAGTACTTC.

This clone was detected once. The CDR3: CASSEDSPNTEAFF. CDR3 sequence (DNA): TGTGCCAGCAGCGAGGACAGTCCGAACACTGAAGCTTTCTTT. The chain has TRBV11-1 and TRBJ1-1, with a weak D call TRBD1 (6 bases). Trimming took off 5 bases at V and 1 base at J, with 11 bases between the two ends. CDR1 and CDR2 from the germline V gene are SGHAT and FQDESV (reference sequence). The CDR3 contains 14 residues. The full variable domain, completed using reference TRBV11-1 and TRBJ1-1, is EAEVAQSPRYKITEKSQAVAFWCDPISGHATLYWYRQILGQGPELLVQFQDESVVDDSQLPKDRFSAERLKGVDSTLKIQPAELGDSAMYLCASSEDSPNTEAFFGQGTRLTVV.

This chain connects TRBV13 to TRBJ2-3; the match to TRBD2 covers 8 bases. This CDR3 has 15 amino acids. V dropped 3 bases and J dropped 3; count of bases not matched to a gene: 5. CDR1 is PRHDT, CDR2 FYEKMQ, per germline (reference sequence). CDR3 amino acids: CASSFTGGRTDTQYF. In DNA, the CDR3 is TGTGCCAGCAGCTTTACGGGAGGGCGAACAGATACGCAGTATTTT.

V usage is TRBV5-4 and J usage is TRBJ1-6; 8 positions agree with TRBD1. After removal of 1 base from V and 7 bases from J, the junction contained 10 bases not matched to a gene. This CDR3 has 17 amino acids. Germline V lookup: CDR1 SGHNT, CDR2 YYREEE (reference sequence). The chain's CDR3 is CASSLHAGGAVNSPLHF. The CDR3 DNA sequence: TGTGCCAGCAGCTTGCATGCAGGGGGCGCAGTAAATTCACCCCTCCACTTT.

In regard to this clone: Different DNA sequences within this sample yield the same CDR3. The genes are TRBV7-9 and TRBJ1-1; 9 bases line up with TRBD1. The J segment lost 1 base and the V segment lost 4 bases, leaving 1 base of the junction unmatched. CDR3 length: 14 amino acids. CDR1 and CDR2 from the germline V gene are SEHNR and FQNEAQ (reference sequence). The CDR3 DNA follows: TGTGCCAGCAGCTCGGGACAGGGGAACACTGAAGCTTTCTTT. Protein product: CASSSGQGNTEAFF.

The chain carries TRBV11-3 and TRBJ2-2; D unresolved. The CDR3 is 11 amino acids. Deletions cut 3 bases from V and 8 bases from J, with 4 bases between. The germline V gene has CDR1 SGHNT and CDR2 YENEEA. The DNA of the CDR3 is TGTGCCAGCAGCTTGAGGGGGGAGCTGTTTTTT. This sequence encodes CASSLRGELFF.

J is TRBJ2-7 and V is TRBV27; the D gene is possibly TRBD1 (6 bases). Looked up from germline, CDR1 is MNHEY and CDR2 is SMNVEV (reference sequence). The V end was cut by 6 bases, the J end by 1 base, with 16 bases between. The CDR3 has 15 residues. This CDR3 is CASRNLQGTSYEQYF. DNA for the CDR3: TGTGCCAGCAGGAACCTACAGGGAACGTCCTACGAGCAGTACTTC.

This chain joins TRBV19 and TRBJ1-5, with no clear D. Trimming stripped 8 bases from V and 3 bases from J, with 17 bases between. Per the germline V gene, CDR1 is LNHDA and CDR2 is SQIVND (reference sequence). There are 15 residues in the CDR3. The CDR3: CASLKRGLVNQPQHF. The CDR3 DNA reads as TGTGCCAGTCTCAAACGAGGGTTGGTCAATCAGCCCCAGCATTTT. The full variable domain, rest sourced from reference TRBV19 and TRBJ1-5, is DGGITQSPKYLFRKEGQNVTLSCEQNLNHDAMYWYRQDPGQGLRLIYYSQIVNDFQKGDIAEGYSVSREKKESFPLTVTSAQKNPTAFYLCASLKRGLVNQPQHFGDGTRLSIL.

On this clone: Other DNA sequences of this sample code for an identical CDR3. The V and J genes are TRBV5-1 and TRBJ2-5, with TRBD1 identical over 7 bases. V shed 4 bases, J shed 0 bases, and the junction held 3 bases outside the gene matches. This CDR3 is built from 14 residues. From germline, CDR1 is SGHRS and CDR2 YFSETQ. CDR3 sequence: CASSPDRDQETQYF. DNA of the CDR3: TGCGCCAGCAGCCCAGACAGGGACCAAGAGACCCAGTACTTC.

CDR3: CASSIAVNTEAFF. In DNA form, the CDR3 reads TGTGCCAGTAGTATTGCGGTGAACACTGAAGCTTTCTTT. The chain carries TRBV19 and TRBJ1-1; D is undetermined. The CDR3 runs to 13 residues. Germline V CDR1 and CDR2: LNHDA, SQIVND (reference sequence). Trimming cost V 3 bases and J 0 bases, with 5 bases left between them.

CDR3 protein: CSASGWGREGSTDTQYF. DNA for the CDR3: TGCAGTGCCAGTGGTTGGGGGCGAGAGGGCAGCACAGATACGCAGTATTTT. The chain couples TRBV20-1 to TRBJ2-3; D may be TRBD1 (6 bases). V was cut by 6 bases and J by 0 bases, with 22 bases left in between. The CDR3 length is 17 residues. The germline CDR1 and CDR2 sequences are DFQATT and SNEGSKA (reference sequence).

This clone was seen once. The V call is TRBV10-3, the J call TRBJ2-3; 10 nucleotides align to TRBD1. The V segment lost 6 bases and the J segment 4 bases; nucleotides outside the gene matches: 7. Germline V lookup: CDR1 ENHRY, CDR2 SYGVKD. CDR3 length: 15 amino acids. CDR3 bases: TGTGCCATCAGCCAAGACAGGGGGCGTGCAGATACGCAGTATTTT. Translated: CAISQDRGRADTQYF.

The rearrangement uses TRBV11-2 and TRBJ2-3; 8 bases are a match to TRBD1. The J segment lost 1 base and the V segment lost 4 bases, leaving 1 base of the junction unmatched. The CDR3 extends over 14 amino acids. Germline V gene data show CDR1 as SGHAT and CDR2 as FQNNGV. CDR3 sequence (DNA): TGTGCCAGCAGCTGGGGACAGGGCACAGATACGCAGTATTTT. Protein product: CASSWGQGTDTQYF.

This clone was observed a single time. The V gene is TRBV29-1, the J gene TRBJ2-7; TRBD2 aligns across 7 bases. The germline gives CDR1 SQVTM, CDR2 ANQGSEA. Losses at the gene ends were 4 bases for V and 2 bases for J; bases not matched to a gene: 5. CDR3 size: 13 residues. The CDR3 here is CSVAMSGAYEQYF. Written as DNA, the CDR3 is TGCAGCGTTGCGATGAGCGGGGCCTACGAGCAGTACTTC.

The J gene is TRBJ1-1, the V gene TRBV9; no definite D call. Germline-derived CDR1 and CDR2 are SGDLS and YYNGEE. The CDR3 totals 15 residues. The germline V and J ends were trimmed by 0 bases and 3 bases, with 12 bases remaining between them. DNA of the CDR3: TGTGCCAGCAGCGTAGGCACAGAGACACACACTGAAGCTTTCTTT. It codes for CASSVGTETHTEAFF.

This clone was observed a few times. The V call is TRBV9, the J call TRBJ1-6, with 11 bases that match TRBD1. V lost 4 bases to trimming and J lost 9 bases; unmatched junction nucleotides: 3. Germline CDR1 is SGDLS and CDR2 is YYNGEE. CDR3 size: 14 residues. The CDR3 spells CASSSGQGGSPLHF. The DNA of the CDR3 is TGTGCCAGCAGCTCGGGACAGGGGGGTTCACCCCTCCACTTT. The variable domain in full, with the rest retrieved from reference TRBV9 and TRBJ1-6, is DSGVTQTPKHLITATGQRVTLRCSPRSGDLSVYWYQQSLDQGLQFLIQYYNGEERAKGNILERFSAQQFPDLHSELNLSSLELGDSALYFCASSSGQGGSPLHFGNGTRLTVT.

This clone was counted between two and nine times. The chain is built from TRBV21-1 and TRBJ1-6. TRBV21-1 is a known pseudogene. The CDR3 is made up of 13 amino acids. CDR3 DNA sequence: TGTGCCAGCAGCAAAAGGAGGATTTCACCCCTCCACTTT. It specifies CASSKRRISPLHF.

The J gene is TRBJ2-3, the V gene TRBV18; 9 bases line up with TRBD1. Germline V gene lookup returns CDR1 KGHSH and CDR2 LQKENI. This CDR3 has 14 residues. The junction had 2 bases not matched to a gene; V was cut back by 4 bases and J by 3 bases. The CDR3 sequence: CASSLGTGTDTQYF. The CDR3 coding sequence is TGTGCCAGCTCACTCGGGACAGGGACAGATACGCAGTATTTT.

CDR3 DNA sequence: TGTGCCAGCAGCGTATCTGCGGGGGGTCGGAATGAGCAGTTCTTC. The encoded protein is CASSVSAGGRNEQFF. The chain has TRBV9 and TRBJ2-1, with 8 positions matching TRBD2. V was clipped by 1 base and J by 7 bases; unmatched bases: 7. CDR3 length equals 15 residues. Germline V gives CDR1 SGDLS, CDR2 YYNGEE.

This chain connects TRBV5-1 to TRBJ2-7; 7 bases line up with TRBD1. Trimming at V came to 1 base and at J to 6 bases, leaving 7 bases not matched to a gene. CDR3 length equals 14 residues. Germline CDR1 reads SGHRS; CDR2 reads YFSETQ. The CDR3 nucleotides read TGCGCCAGCAGCTTGTGGCAGGGGGATTCCGAGCAGTACTTC. Translating it yields CASSLWQGDSEQYF. The full variable domain, rest sourced from reference TRBV5-1 and TRBJ2-7, is KAGVTQTPRYLIKTRGQQVTLSCSPISGHRSVSWYQQTPGQGLQFLFEYFSETQRNKGNFPGRFSGRQFSNSRSEMNVSTLELGDSALYLCASSLWQGDSEQYFGPGTRLTVT.

The chain couples TRBV6-5 to TRBJ1-2; D perhaps matches TRBD1 (6 bases). The CDR3 has 13 amino acids. V was shortened by 6 bases and J by 2 bases, with 10 bases between the two germline ends. In germline, CDR1 is MNHEY, CDR2 SVGAGI. The CDR3 region is CASRPTGNYGYTF. The CDR3 DNA sequence: TGTGCCAGCAGACCTACAGGGAACTATGGCTACACCTTC.

The chain employs TRBV11-2 and TRBJ1-3; D is undetermined. Germline CDR1 is SGHAT and CDR2 is FQNNGV. With 3 bases removed from V and 0 bases from J, the gap between germline ends came to 9 bases. CDR3 size: 15 residues. The chain's CDR3 is CASSFAGSSGNTIYF. The CDR3 DNA reads as TGTGCCAGCAGCTTCGCGGGAAGCTCTGGAAACACCATATATTTT.

V and J are TRBV5-1 and TRBJ1-5; D might be TRBD1 (5 bases). V was clipped by 0 bases and J by 0 bases, with 7 bases between them. Looked up from germline, CDR1 is SGHRS and CDR2 is YFSETQ. This CDR3 comprises 15 residues. In DNA, the CDR3 is TGCGCCAGCAGCTTGGAAGGGGATAGCAATCAGCCCCAGCATTTT. It encodes CASSLEGDSNQPQHF.

This sequence joins TRBV21-1 and TRBJ2-5; the D call TRBD1 from the table was never checked on the DNA. TRBV21-1 is a pseudogene locus. The CDR3 totals 19 residues. For the CDR3, the DNA is TGTGCCAGCAGCAAAAACGGCTGGGGCAGGGTGGAATCGCAAGAGACCCAGTACTTC. Amino acid sequence: CASSKNGWGRVESQETQYF.

The chain employs TRBV4-1 and TRBJ1-5; unclear D gene. The CDR3 runs 15 residues. The germline CDR1 and CDR2 sequences are MGHRA and YSYEKL. The V and J ends lost 0 bases and 6 bases respectively, with 12 bases between them. This CDR3 is CASSQDPGSFQPQHF. In nucleotides, the CDR3 is TGCGCCAGCAGCCAAGACCCCGGGTCGTTTCAGCCCCAGCATTTT.

CDR3 loop: CAWSVSPGGATEAFF. The CDR3 DNA reads as TGTGCCTGGAGTGTAAGTCCAGGTGGGGCAACTGAAGCTTTCTTT. The V gene is TRBV30, the J gene TRBJ1-1; possible D gene TRBD1, 5 bases. The CDR3 contains 15 residues. The germline V gene encodes CDR1 GTSNPN and CDR2 SVGIG (reference sequence). V shed 0 bases and J shed 5 bases, with 16 bases lying between them.